Listed here are 2 T cell receptor beta chains from one sample, sequenced in a study of T-cell reconstitution after alpha-beta-depleted transplantation in children. TCRbeta library preparation incorporated unique molecular identifiers. TCRdb processed the PCR reads anew with MiXCR; each CDR3 protein has one entry. The sample includes about 120,000 distinct CDR3 sequences, 23% of them seen just once. Sample: PBMCs, mostly from graft donor cells, taken 180 days after TCRalphabeta/CD19-depleted stem cell transplant. These receptors were taken from a male patient aged 2 to 9 who had a stem cell transplant for chronic granulomatous disease, so the T cells may come from the graft donor.

The chain joins TRBV30 to TRBJ2-2; 8 nucleotides line up with TRBD1. V lost 7 bases and J lost 6; bases outside the gene matches: 10. The V gene's germline CDR1 is GTSNPN and CDR2 SVGIG (reference sequence). The CDR3 sequence is 14 residues long. The CDR3 DNA follows: TGTGCCTTGAACTCCGGGACAGGCGCCGGGGAGCTGTTTTTT. Its protein product is CALNSGTGAGELFF.

This clonotype has ten or more counts. The chain couples TRBV5-1 to TRBJ2-5; unclear D gene. The CDR3 totals 13 residues. Trimming stripped 6 bases from V and 3 bases from J, with 12 bases between. The germline gives CDR1 SGHRS, CDR2 YFSETQ. The CDR3 protein is CASTMSSKETQYF. Written as DNA, the CDR3 is TGCGCCAGCACCATGTCAAGTAAAGAGACCCAGTACTTC.